The rows below give T cell receptor beta chains drawn from one sample of a study of T cells in Graves' hyperthyroidism and ophthalmopathy. TCRdb ran MiXCR on the multiplex PCR reads and lists one entry per CDR3 protein. The top ten clones hold 8% to 13% of a sample with roughly 380,000 distinct CDR3 sequences, approximately 15% of them seen once. Sequenced sample: blood. The receptors were sampled from a woman aged 55-70 years with Graves' hyperthyroidism. Both conserved end residues are part of each CDR3. A D gene is named only where the DNA matches it firmly. Clone size is given for some rows only: seen once, a few or many times, or a class if the clone is expanded.

abundance | j_gene | v_gene | d_gene | CDR3aa | CDR3nt
few | TRBJ1-4 | TRBV24-1 | TRBD1 | CATSESRTGDEKLFF | TGTGCCACCAGTGAAAGTCGGACAGGGGATGAAAAACTGTTTTTT
many | TRBJ2-7 | TRBV29-1 | TRBD1 | CSVEEGTGNYEQYF | TGCAGCGTTGAAGAAGGGACAGGGAACTACGAGCAGTACTTC
many | TRBJ2-5 | TRBV11-2 | . | CASSFPATQETQYF | TGTGCCAGCAGCTTCCCCGCAACCCAAGAGACCCAGTACTTC
many | TRBJ2-1 | TRBV11-3 | . | CASSLGWSRQAYNEQFF | TGTGCCAGCAGCTTAGGGTGGAGTCGACAGGCCTACAATGAGCAGTTCTTC
. | TRBJ2-7 | TRBV11-2 | TRBD2 | CASSLAGGDYEQYF | TGTGCCAGCAGCTTAGCCGGGGGGGACTACGAGCAGTACTTC
many | TRBJ2-6 | TRBV24-1 | . | CATSDSPGSGANVLTF | TGTGCCACCAGTGATTCCCCAGGGTCTGGGGCCAACGTCCTGACTTTC
few | TRBJ2-7 | TRBV4-1 | TRBD1 | CASSRRQGASGEQYF | TGCGCCAGCAGCCGCCGGCAGGGGGCGTCGGGGGAGCAGTACTTC
. | TRBJ2-3 | TRBV4-1 | . | CASSQDVSRLGTDTQYF | TGCGCCAGCAGCCAAGACGTCTCGCGGCTGGGTACAGATACGCAGTATTTT
many | TRBJ2-7 | TRBV2 | . | CASSKGRNEQYF | TGTGCCAGCTCGAAGGGTAGGAACGAGCAGTACTTC
many | TRBJ2-1 | TRBV20-1 | TRBD2 | CSVKSGSSSYNEQFF | TGCAGTGTTAAGAGCGGGAGCAGCTCCTACAATGAGCAGTTCTTC
many | TRBJ2-3 | TRBV2 | TRBD2 | CASSATSGRVTDTQYF | TGTGCCAGCAGTGCGACTAGCGGGAGGGTAACAGATACGCAGTATTTT
few | TRBJ2-1 | TRBV13 | TRBD2 | CASSFYREASSYNEQFF | TGTGCCAGCAGCTTTTACCGGGAGGCGAGCTCCTACAATGAGCAGTTCTTC
many | TRBJ2-7 | TRBV10-3 | TRBD1 | CAIMATGISYEQYF | TGTGCCATCATGGCGACAGGGATCTCCTACGAGCAGTACTTC
many | TRBJ2-1 | TRBV11-1 | . | CASSFFSPDEQFF | TGTGCCAGCAGCTTTTTCAGTCCGGATGAGCAGTTCTTC
. | TRBJ1-5 | TRBV19 | . | CASSSVPNQPQHF | TGTGCCAGTAGCTCCGTCCCCAATCAGCCCCAGCATTTT
many | TRBJ2-3 | TRBV24-1 | . | CATSAKRDDYTQYF | TGTGCCACCAGCGCTAAACGGGACGACTATACGCAGTATTTT
. | TRBJ2-3 | TRBV11-1 | TRBD2 | CASSLLAGGDTQYF | TGTGCCAGCAGCCTACTAGCGGGAGGAGATACGCAGTATTTT
many | TRBJ2-7 | TRBV10-2 | TRBD2 | CASSKSLAGTSSYEQYF | TGCGCCAGCAGTAAATCCTTAGCGGGAACGAGCTCCTACGAGCAGTACTTC
few | TRBJ2-2 | TRBV19 | TRBD1 | CASSIGQGSGELFF | TGTGCCAGTAGTATCGGACAGGGGAGCGGGGAGCTGTTTTTT
many | TRBJ2-1 | TRBV5-6 | . | CASSLGPHIRQNEQFF | TGTGCCAGCAGCTTGGGACCGCACATACGACAGAATGAGCAGTTCTTC
many | TRBJ2-1 | TRBV20-1 | TRBD2 | CSPQGAGGSNEQFF | TGCAGCCCCCAGGGAGCGGGAGGCTCCAATGAGCAGTTCTTC
few | TRBJ1-1 | TRBV5-1 | TRBD1 | CASSLGTGGLNTEAFF | TGCGCCAGCAGCTTGGGTACAGGGGGCTTGAACACTGAAGCTTTCTTT
few | TRBJ2-1 | TRBV20-1 | . | CSARETTLHEQFF | TGCAGTGCTAGAGAAACGACCCTACATGAGCAGTTCTTC
many | TRBJ2-1 | TRBV5-1 | TRBD1 | CASSTGTVYNEQFF | TGCGCCAGCAGCACCGGGACAGTCTACAATGAGCAGTTCTTC
. | TRBJ1-1 | TRBV25-1 | . | CASSEVGGFGTEAFF | TGTGCCAGCAGTGAAGTTGGGGGATTTGGCACTGAAGCTTTCTTT
. | TRBJ1-2 | TRBV20-1 | . | CSARGLLGGGEAYGYTF | TGCAGTGCTAGGGGGTTGCTGGGGGGCGGGGAGGCCTATGGCTACACCTTC
many | TRBJ2-1 | TRBV15 | . | CATSRAGSSYNEQFF | TGTGCCACCAGCAGAGCGGGCAGCTCCTACAATGAGCAGTTCTTC
many | TRBJ1-5 | TRBV4-1 | . | CASSPYTDQPQHF | TGCGCCAGCAGCCCTTACACAGATCAGCCCCAGCATTTT
many | TRBJ1-3 | TRBV3-1 | TRBD1 | CASSLTGQGGSSGNTIYF | TGTGCCAGCAGCCTCACCGGTCAGGGGGGGAGCTCTGGAAACACCATATATTTT
few | TRBJ1-2 | TRBV12-3/TRBV12-4 | . | CASSEFRTFGYGYTF | TGTGCCAGCAGTGAATTTAGGACCTTTGGCTATGGCTACACCTTC
many | TRBJ2-7 | TRBV28 | TRBD1 | CASSLSGTGGSYEQYF | TGTGCCAGCAGTTTATCGGGGACAGGGGGCTCCTACGAGCAGTACTTC
many | TRBJ2-2 | TRBV28 | . | CASSTLDRANTGELFF | TGTGCCAGCAGCACCCTTGACAGAGCGAACACCGGGGAGCTGTTTTTT